The 17 T cell receptor beta chains below all came from one sample that was sequenced in a study of T cell clonotyping in hematopoietic cell transplantation. Sequenced by immunoSEQ multiplex PCR; TCRdb stores in-frame clones only, minus some. The data contain 25,000 to 35,000 clones, roughly three quarters of them singletons. Time point noted: recipient sample about 28 days before transplant, after cytoreduction. The source material was peripheral blood mononuclear cells, sampled before stem cell transplant. Source of these receptors: a man in his fifties with myelodysplastic syndrome. Some clones in this sample may be carry-over from other donors' samples.

By proportion, this clone is large. The genes are TRBV19 and TRBJ1-2, with D hard to call. This CDR3 region has 10 residues. CDR1 and CDR2 (germline): LNHDA, SQIVND (reference sequence). Trimming stripped 10 bases from V and 4 bases from J, with 7 bases between. CDR3 in amino acids: CATEAYGYTF. The CDR3 DNA reads as TGTGCCACTGAGGCCTATGGCTACACCTTC.

The count of this clone is one. This chain connects TRBV28 to TRBJ2-7; D possibly corresponds to TRBD1 (5 bases). Trimming stripped 5 bases from V and 5 bases from J, with 19 bases between. Germline V CDR1 and CDR2: MDHEN, SYDVKM. The CDR3 runs 15 residues. In DNA form, the CDR3 reads TGTGCCAGCAGTATCTCGGGTTTAGGGGCTAACGAGCAGTACTTC. It encodes CASSISGLGANEQYF. Using reference TRBV28 and TRBJ2-7 for the parts outside the CDR3, the full variable domain is DVKVTQSSRYLVKRTGEKVFLECVQDMDHENMFWYRQDPGLGLRLIYFSYDVKMKEKGDIPEGYSVSREKKERFSLILESASTNQTSMYLCASSISGLGANEQYFGPGTRLTVT.

The chain employs TRBV30 and TRBJ1-2; no clear D gene. Trimming removed 7 bases from V and 5 bases from J, with 11 bases in between. Germline values: CDR1 GTSNPN, CDR2 SVGIG (reference sequence). The CDR3 length is 11 residues. The chain's CDR3 is CASPRPYGYTF. For the CDR3, the DNA is TGTGCCTCCCCCCGACCGTATGGCTACACCTTC.

The V and J genes are TRBV28 and TRBJ2-7, with D tentatively TRBD2 (5 bases). This CDR3 contains 16 residues. The V and J ends lost 10 bases and 5 bases respectively, with 27 bases between them. Germline loops: CDR1 MDHEN, CDR2 SYDVKM. The CDR3 sequence is CATRVYLRAGGDEQYF. DNA of the CDR3: TGTGCCACCCGAGTTTATCTGCGGGCAGGAGGAGACGAGCAGTACTTC.

This sequence joins TRBV30 and TRBJ2-2; D is perhaps TRBD1 or TRBD2 (5 bases each). Trimming cost V 3 bases and J 6 bases, with 11 bases left between them. Germline values: CDR1 GTSNPN, CDR2 SVGIG (reference sequence). The CDR3 is 13 amino acids. CDR3 nucleotide sequence: TGTGCCTGGAGCATTGGGGGATCCGGGGAGCTGTTTTTT. This sequence encodes CAWSIGGSGELFF.

The rearrangement uses TRBV30 and TRBJ2-1, with 10 bases lining up with TRBD2. The trim removed 0 bases at V and 9 bases at J, leaving 2 bases unmatched. CDR1 and CDR2 (germline): GTSNPN, SVGIG (reference sequence). The CDR3 sequence is 13 residues long. The CDR3 here is CAWSVSGGTEQFF. The CDR3 coding sequence is TGTGCCTGGAGTGTTAGCGGGGGGACTGAGCAGTTCTTC.

The chain links TRBV2 to TRBJ1-1; a weak D match, TRBD1 (6 bases). Trimming pared 7 bases from V and 5 bases from J, leaving 20 bases between. The length of the CDR3 is 15 residues. Germline CDR1 SNHLY, CDR2 FYNNEI. CDR3 nucleotide sequence: TGTGCCAGCACCCGAGGGGGGGCTCGTGGTACTGAAGCTTTCTTT. Its translation is CASTRGGARGTEAFF.

This rearrangement joins TRBV7-2 to TRBJ2-7; D not resolved. Germline V gives CDR1 SGHTA, CDR2 FQGNSA. This CDR3 comprises 15 residues. V lost 1 base to trimming and J lost 0 bases, with 10 bases between them. In nucleotides, the CDR3 is TGTGCCAGCAGCTTAGGACTGCTCAGCTCCTACGAGCAGTACTTC. It encodes CASSLGLLSSYEQYF.

This clone was observed a few times. V and J are TRBV28 and TRBJ2-7, with D unresolved. V was pared by 3 bases and J by 4 bases, with 4 bases between. Germline CDR1 and CDR2: MDHEN and SYDVKM. The CDR3 loop spans 11 amino acids. The CDR3 DNA is TGTGCCAGCAGTTTCGGGTACGAGCAGTACTTC. The encoded protein is CASSFGYEQYF.

The rearrangement uses TRBV28 and TRBJ1-6, with a possible D match to TRBD1 (5 bases). V lost 6 bases, J lost 10 bases, and 19 bases lay in between. CDR1 and CDR2 from the germline V gene are MDHEN and SYDVKM. The CDR3 covers 15 residues. DNA of the CDR3: TGTGCCAGCAGGGGCCCGTCGGGGGGGGGATCACCCCTCCACTTT. Protein product: CASRGPSGGGSPLHF.

This rearrangement joins TRBV19 to TRBJ1-3; the D gene is possibly TRBD1 (5 bases). The V and J ends lost 5 bases and 0 bases respectively, with 11 bases between them. In germline, CDR1 is LNHDA, CDR2 SQIVND (reference sequence). This CDR3 is built from 15 residues. The CDR3 is CASSPGTYSGNTIYF. In nucleotides, the CDR3 is TGTGCCAGTAGTCCCGGGACTTACTCTGGAAACACCATATATTTT.

This sequence joins TRBV9 and TRBJ1-6; 7 nucleotides line up with TRBD1. V gave up 4 bases and J gave up 3 bases; unmatched junction bases: 4. Germline V lookup: CDR1 SGDLS, CDR2 YYNGEE. The CDR3 consists of 15 residues. The CDR3 coding sequence is TGTGCCAGCAGCCCAAGGGACAGCTATAATTCACCCCTCCACTTT. Its translation is CASSPRDSYNSPLHF.

The V and J genes are TRBV30 and TRBJ2-7; D gene ambiguous. The germline V gene encodes CDR1 GTSNPN and CDR2 SVGIG (reference sequence). This CDR3 is 12 amino acids long. V was shortened by 7 bases and J by 3 bases, with 13 bases between the two germline ends. The CDR3 coding sequence is TGTGCCTTCCTGGGCAGCGACTACGAGCAGTACTTC. Its protein is CAFLGSDYEQYF.

The gene calls are TRBV11-1 and TRBJ2-7; D might be TRBD1 (6 bases). Looked up from germline, CDR1 is SGHAT and CDR2 is FQDESV (reference sequence). Trimming took off 5 bases at V and 4 bases at J, with 12 bases between the two ends. CDR3 length: 13 amino acids. The CDR3 bases are TGTGCCAGCAGCCTATCAGGGGTGTACGAGCAGTACTTC. It codes for CASSLSGVYEQYF.

The J gene is TRBJ1-2, the V gene TRBV30; 8 bases are shared with TRBD1. Germline CDR1 is GTSNPN and CDR2 is SVGIG (reference sequence). The ends lost 4 bases at V and 6 bases at J; junction bases unmatched: 13. The length of the CDR3 is 15 residues. CDR3 region: CAWTPLGTGWNGYTF. The CDR3 coding sequence is TGTGCCTGGACCCCACTCGGGACAGGATGGAATGGCTACACCTTC.

The chain carries TRBV7-9 and TRBJ2-1; D remains ambiguous. Germline V CDR1 and CDR2: SEHNR, FQNEAQ (reference sequence). CDR3 length: 12 residues. V dropped 5 bases and J dropped 7 bases, with 9 bases sitting between them. The CDR3 region is CASSNKGNEQFF. CDR3 nucleotides: TGTGCCAGCAGCAACAAAGGGAATGAGCAGTTCTTC.

This clone was recorded only once. This chain links TRBV29-1 with TRBJ2-3, with D unclear. Germline CDR1 and CDR2: SQVTM and ANQGSEA. This CDR3 has 10 residues. The V and J ends lost 7 bases and 5 bases respectively, with 7 bases between them. The CDR3 spells CSALIDTQYF. DNA of the CDR3: TGCAGCGCCCTCATAGATACGCAGTATTTT.